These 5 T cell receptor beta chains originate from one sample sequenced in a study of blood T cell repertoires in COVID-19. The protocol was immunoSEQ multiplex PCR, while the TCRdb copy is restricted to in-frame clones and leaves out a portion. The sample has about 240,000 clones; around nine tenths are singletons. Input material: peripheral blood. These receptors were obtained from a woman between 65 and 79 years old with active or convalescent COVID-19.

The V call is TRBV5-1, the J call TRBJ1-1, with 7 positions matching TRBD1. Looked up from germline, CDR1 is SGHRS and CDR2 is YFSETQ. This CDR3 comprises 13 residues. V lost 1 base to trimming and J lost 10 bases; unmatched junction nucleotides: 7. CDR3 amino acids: CASSLNQGEGAFF. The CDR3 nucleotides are TGCGCCAGCAGCTTGAATCAGGGGGAAGGAGCTTTCTTT.

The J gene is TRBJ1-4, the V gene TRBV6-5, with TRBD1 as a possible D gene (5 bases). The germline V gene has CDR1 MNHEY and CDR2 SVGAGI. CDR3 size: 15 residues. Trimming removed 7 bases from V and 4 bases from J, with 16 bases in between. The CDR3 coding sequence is TGTGCCAGCATTCCTTGGCAGGGCAGTAATGAAAAACTGTTTTTT. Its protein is CASIPWQGSNEKLFF.

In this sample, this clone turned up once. CDR3 protein: CASSQDPLGGSGLVSYNSPLHF. CDR3 coding DNA: TGCGCCAGCAGCCAGGACCCCCTGGGAGGGAGTGGACTAGTCTCCTATAATTCACCCCTCCACTTT. J is TRBJ1-6 and V is TRBV4-3; D remains ambiguous. CDR1 is LGHNA, CDR2 YSLEER, per germline. This CDR3 comprises 22 residues. V shed 3 bases and J shed 0 bases, with 27 bases lying between them.

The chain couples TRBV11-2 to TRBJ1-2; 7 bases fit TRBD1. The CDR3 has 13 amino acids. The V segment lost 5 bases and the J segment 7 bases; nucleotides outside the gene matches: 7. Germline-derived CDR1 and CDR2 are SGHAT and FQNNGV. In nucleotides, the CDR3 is TGTGCCAGCAGCCTGAGACAGGGTTTTGGCTACACCTTC. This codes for CASSLRQGFGYTF.

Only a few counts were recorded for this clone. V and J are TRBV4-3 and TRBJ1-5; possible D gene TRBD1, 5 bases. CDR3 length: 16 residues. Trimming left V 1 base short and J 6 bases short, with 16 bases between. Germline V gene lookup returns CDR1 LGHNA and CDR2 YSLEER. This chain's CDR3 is CASSQVINDGGQPQHF. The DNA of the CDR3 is TGCGCCAGCAGCCAAGTCATAAACGACGGGGGTCAGCCCCAGCATTTT.